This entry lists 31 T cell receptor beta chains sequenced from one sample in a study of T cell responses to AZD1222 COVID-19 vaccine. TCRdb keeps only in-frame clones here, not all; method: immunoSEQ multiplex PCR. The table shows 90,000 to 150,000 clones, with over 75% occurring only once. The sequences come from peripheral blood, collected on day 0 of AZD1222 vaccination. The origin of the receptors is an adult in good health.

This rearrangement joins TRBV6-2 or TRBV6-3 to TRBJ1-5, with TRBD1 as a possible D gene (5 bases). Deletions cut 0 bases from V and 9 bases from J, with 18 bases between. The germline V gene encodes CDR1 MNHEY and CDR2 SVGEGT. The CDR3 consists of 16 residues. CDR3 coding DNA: TGTGCCAGCAGTTACTCGCGGTCTCGGGGCATCGCGCCCCAGCATTTT. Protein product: CASSYSRSRGIAPQHF.

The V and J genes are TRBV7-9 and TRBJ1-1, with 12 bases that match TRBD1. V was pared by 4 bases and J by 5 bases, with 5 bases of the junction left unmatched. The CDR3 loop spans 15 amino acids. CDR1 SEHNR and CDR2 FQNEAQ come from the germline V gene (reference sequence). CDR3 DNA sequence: TGTGCCAGCAGCTGGGACAGGGGGCAAGGAACTGAAGCTTTCTTT. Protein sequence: CASSWDRGQGTEAFF.

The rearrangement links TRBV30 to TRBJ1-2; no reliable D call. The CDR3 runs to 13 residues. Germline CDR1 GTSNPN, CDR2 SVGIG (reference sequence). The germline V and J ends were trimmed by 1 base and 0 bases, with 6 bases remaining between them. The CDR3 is CAWSAGANYGYTF. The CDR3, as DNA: TGTGCCTGGAGTGCAGGAGCTAACTATGGCTACACCTTC.

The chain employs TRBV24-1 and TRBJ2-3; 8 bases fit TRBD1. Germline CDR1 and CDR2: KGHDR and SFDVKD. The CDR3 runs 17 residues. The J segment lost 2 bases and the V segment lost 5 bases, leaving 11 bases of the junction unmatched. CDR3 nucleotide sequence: TGTGCCACCAGTGTTGGGACAGGACCCCGGCACACAGATACGCAGTATTTT. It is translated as CATSVGTGPRHTDTQYF.

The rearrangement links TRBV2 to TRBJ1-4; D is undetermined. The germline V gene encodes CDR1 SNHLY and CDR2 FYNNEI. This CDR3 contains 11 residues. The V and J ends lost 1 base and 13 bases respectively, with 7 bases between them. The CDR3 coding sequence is TGTGCCAGCAGTGAAGGCACGGGACTGTTTTTT. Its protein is CASSEGTGLFF.

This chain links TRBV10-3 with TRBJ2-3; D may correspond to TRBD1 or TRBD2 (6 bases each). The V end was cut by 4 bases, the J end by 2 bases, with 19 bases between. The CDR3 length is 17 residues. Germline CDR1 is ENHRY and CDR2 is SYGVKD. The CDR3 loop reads CAISGRDGRGHTDTQYF. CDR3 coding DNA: TGTGCCATCAGTGGGAGGGACGGCAGGGGTCACACAGATACGCAGTATTTT.

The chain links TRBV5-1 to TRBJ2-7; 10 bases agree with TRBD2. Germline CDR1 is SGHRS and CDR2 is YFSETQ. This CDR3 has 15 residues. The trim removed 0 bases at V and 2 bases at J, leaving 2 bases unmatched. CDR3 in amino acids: CASSLVLAGTYEQYF. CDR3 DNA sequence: TGCGCCAGCAGCTTGGTACTAGCGGGGACCTACGAGCAGTACTTC.

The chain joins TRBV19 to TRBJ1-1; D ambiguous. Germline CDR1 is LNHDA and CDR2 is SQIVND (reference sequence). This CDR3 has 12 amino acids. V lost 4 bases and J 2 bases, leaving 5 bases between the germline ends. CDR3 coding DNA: TGTGCCAGTAGTAAGGTTAACACTGAAGCTTTCTTT. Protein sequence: CASSKVNTEAFF.

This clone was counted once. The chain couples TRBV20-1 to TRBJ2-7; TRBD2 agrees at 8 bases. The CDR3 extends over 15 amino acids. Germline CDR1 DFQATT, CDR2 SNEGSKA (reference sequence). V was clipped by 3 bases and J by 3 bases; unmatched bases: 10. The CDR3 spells CSASPPSGRFYEQYF. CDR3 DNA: TGCAGTGCTAGTCCCCCTAGCGGGCGGTTCTACGAGCAGTACTTC.

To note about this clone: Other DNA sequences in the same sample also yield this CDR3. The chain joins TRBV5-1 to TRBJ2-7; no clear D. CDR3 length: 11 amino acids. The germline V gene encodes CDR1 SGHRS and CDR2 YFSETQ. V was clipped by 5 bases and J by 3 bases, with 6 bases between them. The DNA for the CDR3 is TGCGCCAGCAGAGCGAACTACGAGCAGTACTTC. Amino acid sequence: CASRANYEQYF. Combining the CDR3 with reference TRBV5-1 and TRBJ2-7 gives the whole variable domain KAGVTQTPRYLIKTRGQQVTLSCSPISGHRSVSWYQQTPGQGLQFLFEYFSETQRNKGNFPGRFSGRQFSNSRSEMNVSTLELGDSALYLCASRANYEQYFGPGTRLTVT.

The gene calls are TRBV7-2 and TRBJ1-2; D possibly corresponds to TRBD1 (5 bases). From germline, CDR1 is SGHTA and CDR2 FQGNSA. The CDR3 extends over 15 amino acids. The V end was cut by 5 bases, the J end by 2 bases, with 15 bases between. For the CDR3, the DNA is TGTGCCAGCAGCCTAAGCGGGACGGCGAACTATGGCTACACCTTC. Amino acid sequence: CASSLSGTANYGYTF. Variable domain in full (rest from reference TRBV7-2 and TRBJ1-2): GAGVSQSPSNKVTEKGKDVELRCDPISGHTALYWYRQSLGQGLEFLIYFQGNSAPDKSGLPSDRFSAERTGGSVSTLTIQRTQQEDSAVYLCASSLSGTANYGYTFGSGTRLTVV.

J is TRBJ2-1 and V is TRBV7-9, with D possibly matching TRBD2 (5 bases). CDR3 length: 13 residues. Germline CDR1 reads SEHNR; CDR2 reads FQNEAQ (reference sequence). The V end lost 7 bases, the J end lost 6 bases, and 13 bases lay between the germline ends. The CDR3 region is CASIGVIVNEQFF. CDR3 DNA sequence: TGTGCCAGCATCGGGGTTATAGTCAATGAGCAGTTCTTC.

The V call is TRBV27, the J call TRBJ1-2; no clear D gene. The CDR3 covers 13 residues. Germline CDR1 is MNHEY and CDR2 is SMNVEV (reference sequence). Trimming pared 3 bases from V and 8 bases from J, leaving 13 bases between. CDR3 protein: CASSLGGDPGYTF. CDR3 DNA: TGTGCCAGCAGTTTGGGCGGGGATCCCGGCTACACCTTC.

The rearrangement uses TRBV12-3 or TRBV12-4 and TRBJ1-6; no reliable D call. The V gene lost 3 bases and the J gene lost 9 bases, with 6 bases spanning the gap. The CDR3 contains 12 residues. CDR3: CASSFSGSPLHF. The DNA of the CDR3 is TGTGCCAGCAGTTTTTCGGGTTCACCCCTCCACTTT.

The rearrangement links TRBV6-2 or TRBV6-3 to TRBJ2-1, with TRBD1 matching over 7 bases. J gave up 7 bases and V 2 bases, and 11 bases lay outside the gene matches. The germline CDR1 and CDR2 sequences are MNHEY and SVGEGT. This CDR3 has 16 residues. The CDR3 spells CASSYDQQGLVNEQFF. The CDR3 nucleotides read TGTGCCAGCAGTTACGATCAACAGGGGCTAGTTAATGAGCAGTTCTTC.

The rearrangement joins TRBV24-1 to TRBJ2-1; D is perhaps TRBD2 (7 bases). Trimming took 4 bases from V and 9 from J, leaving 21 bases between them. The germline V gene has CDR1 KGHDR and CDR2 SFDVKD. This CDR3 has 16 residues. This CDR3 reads CATSDPGPGGGGEQFF. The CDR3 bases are TGTGCCACCAGTGACCCCGGACCGGGGGGCGGTGGTGAGCAGTTCTTC.

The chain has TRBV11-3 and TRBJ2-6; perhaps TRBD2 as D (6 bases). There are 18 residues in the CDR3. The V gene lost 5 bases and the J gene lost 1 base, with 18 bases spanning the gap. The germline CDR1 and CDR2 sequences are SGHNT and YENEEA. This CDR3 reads CASSPWGEGLSGANVLTF. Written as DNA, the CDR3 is TGTGCCAGCAGCCCCTGGGGGGAAGGTTTGTCTGGGGCCAACGTCCTGACTTTC.

CDR3 residues: CASSAAVSGRAVGDYEQYF. CDR3 nucleotide sequence: TGTGCCAGCAGCGCTGCAGTCAGCGGGAGGGCTGTAGGAGACTACGAGCAGTACTTC. The chain recombines TRBV9 with TRBJ2-7; TRBD2 matches at 10 bases. Germline V gene sequence: CDR1 SGDLS, CDR2 YYNGEE. The junction had 18 bases not matched to a gene; V was cut back by 3 bases and J by 3 bases. The CDR3 is 19 amino acids. Combining the CDR3 with reference TRBV9 and TRBJ2-7 gives the whole variable domain DSGVTQTPKHLITATGQRVTLRCSPRSGDLSVYWYQQSLDQGLQFLIQYYNGEERAKGNILERFSAQQFPDLHSELNLSSLELGDSALYFCASSAAVSGRAVGDYEQYFGPGTRLTVT.

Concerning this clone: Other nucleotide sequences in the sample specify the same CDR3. This chain's CDR3 is CAWAGTGELFF. Here the CDR3 DNA reads TGTGCCTGGGCGGGGACCGGGGAGCTGTTTTTT. The V gene is TRBV30, the J gene TRBJ2-2; tentatively, D is TRBD2 (6 bases). The V and J ends lost 5 bases and 5 bases respectively, with 6 bases between them. The CDR3 is 11 residues long. Per the germline V gene, CDR1 is GTSNPN and CDR2 is SVGIG (reference sequence).

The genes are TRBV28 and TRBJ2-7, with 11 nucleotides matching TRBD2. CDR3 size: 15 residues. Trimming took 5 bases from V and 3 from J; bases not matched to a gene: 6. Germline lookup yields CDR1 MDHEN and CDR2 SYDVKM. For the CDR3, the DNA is TGTGCCAGCAGTCCTTCACTAGCGGGGGTCTACGAGCAGTACTTC. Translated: CASSPSLAGVYEQYF.

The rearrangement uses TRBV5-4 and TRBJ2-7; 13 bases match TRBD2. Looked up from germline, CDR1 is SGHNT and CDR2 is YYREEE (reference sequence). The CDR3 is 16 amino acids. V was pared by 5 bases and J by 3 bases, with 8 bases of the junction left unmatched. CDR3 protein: CASSRLAGGRRYEQYF. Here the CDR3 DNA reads TGTGCCAGCAGTAGACTAGCGGGAGGACGACGCTACGAGCAGTACTTC.

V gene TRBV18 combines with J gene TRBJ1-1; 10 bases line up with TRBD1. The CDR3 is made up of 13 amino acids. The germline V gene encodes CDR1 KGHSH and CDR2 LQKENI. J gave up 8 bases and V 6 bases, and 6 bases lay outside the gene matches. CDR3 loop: CASSEGQGREAFF. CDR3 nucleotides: TGTGCCAGCTCCGAGGGACAGGGGCGGGAAGCTTTCTTT.

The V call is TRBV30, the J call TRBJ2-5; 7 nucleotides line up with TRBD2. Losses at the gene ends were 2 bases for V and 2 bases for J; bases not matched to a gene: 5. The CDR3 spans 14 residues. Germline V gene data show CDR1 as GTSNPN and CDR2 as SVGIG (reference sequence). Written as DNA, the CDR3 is TGTGCCTGGAGTTCCGGGGGGACTCAAGAGACCCAGTACTTC. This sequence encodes CAWSSGGTQETQYF.

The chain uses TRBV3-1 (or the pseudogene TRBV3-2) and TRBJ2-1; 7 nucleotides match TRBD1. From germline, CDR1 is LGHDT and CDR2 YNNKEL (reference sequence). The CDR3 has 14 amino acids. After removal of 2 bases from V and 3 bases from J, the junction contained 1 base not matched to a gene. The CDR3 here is CASSQQGVYNEQFF. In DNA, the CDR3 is TGTGCCAGCAGCCAACAGGGGGTCTACAATGAGCAGTTCTTC.

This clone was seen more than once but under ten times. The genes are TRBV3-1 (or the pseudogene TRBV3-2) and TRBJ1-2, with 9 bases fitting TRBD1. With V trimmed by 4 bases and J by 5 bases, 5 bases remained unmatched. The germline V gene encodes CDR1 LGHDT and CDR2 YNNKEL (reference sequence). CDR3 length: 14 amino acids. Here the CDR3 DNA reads TGTGCCAGCAGCCCGAACGGACAGGGGTATGGCTACACCTTC. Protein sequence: CASSPNGQGYGYTF.

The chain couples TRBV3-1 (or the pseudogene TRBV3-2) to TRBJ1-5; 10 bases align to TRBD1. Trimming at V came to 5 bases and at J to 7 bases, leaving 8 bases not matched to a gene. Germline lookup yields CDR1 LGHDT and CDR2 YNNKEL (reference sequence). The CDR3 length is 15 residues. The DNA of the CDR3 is TGTGCCAGCAGCTCCGGGACAGGGGCAAACCAGCCCCAGCATTTT. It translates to CASSSGTGANQPQHF.

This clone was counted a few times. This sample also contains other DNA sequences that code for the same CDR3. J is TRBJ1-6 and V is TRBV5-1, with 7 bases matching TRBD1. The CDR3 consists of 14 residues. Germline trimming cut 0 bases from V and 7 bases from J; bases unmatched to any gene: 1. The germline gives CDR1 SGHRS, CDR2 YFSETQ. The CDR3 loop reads CASSLGQGNSPLHF. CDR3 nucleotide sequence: TGCGCCAGCAGCTTGGGACAGGGCAATTCACCCCTCCACTTT.

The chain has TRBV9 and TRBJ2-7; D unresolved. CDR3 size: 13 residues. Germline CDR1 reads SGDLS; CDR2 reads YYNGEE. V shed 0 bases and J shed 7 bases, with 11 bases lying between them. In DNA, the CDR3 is TGTGCCAGCAGCGTAGCCCCTAAAAATGAGCAGTACTTC. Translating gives CASSVAPKNEQYF.

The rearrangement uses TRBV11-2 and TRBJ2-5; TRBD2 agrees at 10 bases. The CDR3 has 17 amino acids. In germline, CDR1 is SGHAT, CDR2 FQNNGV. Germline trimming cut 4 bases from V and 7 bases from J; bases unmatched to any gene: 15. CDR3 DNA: TGTGCCAGCAGCTCCCCCAGGGGGACTAGCGCCCTAGGGACCCAGTACTTC. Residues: CASSSPRGTSALGTQYF.

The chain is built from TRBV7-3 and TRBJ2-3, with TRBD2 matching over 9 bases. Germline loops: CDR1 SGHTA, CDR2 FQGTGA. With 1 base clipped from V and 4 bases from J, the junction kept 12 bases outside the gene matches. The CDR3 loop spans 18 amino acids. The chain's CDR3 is CASSLNVVWGTSPDTQYF. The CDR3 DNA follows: TGTGCCAGCAGCTTAAATGTGGTTTGGGGGACTAGCCCAGATACGCAGTATTTT.

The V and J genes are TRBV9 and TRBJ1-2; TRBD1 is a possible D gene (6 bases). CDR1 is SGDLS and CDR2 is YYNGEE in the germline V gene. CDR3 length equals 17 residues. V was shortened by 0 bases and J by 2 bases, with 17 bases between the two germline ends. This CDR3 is CASSVGLRGGGNYGYTF. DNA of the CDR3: TGTGCCAGCAGCGTAGGGCTTAGGGGAGGGGGAAACTATGGCTACACCTTC.